The rows below give T cell receptor beta chains drawn from one sample of a study of T cell responses to AZD1222 COVID-19 vaccine. The data were produced by immunoSEQ multiplex PCR, yet TCRdb's version contains in-frame clones alone and is incomplete. The repertoire holds about 130,000 clones, with more than 85% as singletons. The sample was peripheral blood, taken on day 0 of AZD1222 vaccination. The receptors derive from an adult in good health. CDR3s include the opening cysteine and the closing phenylalanine or tryptophan. The order of the fields is D gene, V gene, CDR3 length, J gene, clone size, CDR3 protein, CDR3 DNA. A D gene is named only where the DNA matches it firmly. Clone size appears in some rows only: once, few, many, or a class for an expanded clone.

>TRBD1|TRBV4-1|13|TRBJ2-7|NA
CASSRGQGDEQYF
TGCGCCAGCAGCCGGGGACAGGGCGACGAGCAGTACTTC
>NA|TRBV20-1|11|TRBJ1-2|once
CSATPGDGYTF
TGCAGTGCTACTCCAGGTGATGGCTACACCTTC
>TRBD2|TRBV5-7|17|TRBJ2-3|NA
CASSLEASGRHTDTQYF
TGTGCCAGCAGCTTGGAAGCTAGCGGGAGGCACACAGATACGCAGTATTTT
>NA|TRBV27|14|TRBJ1-6|NA
CASSLILPNSPLHF
TGTGCCAGCAGTTTAATCCTCCCTAATTCACCCCTCCACTTT
>NA|TRBV19|14|TRBJ2-3|NA
CASSIGRELDTQYF
TGTGCCAGTAGTATCGGCAGGGAACTAGATACGCAGTATTTT
>NA|TRBV6-2/TRBV6-3|13|TRBJ1-5|NA
CASSYRREQPQHF
TGTGCCAGCAGTTACCGCCGAGAACAGCCCCAGCATTTT
>NA|TRBV4-1|13|TRBJ1-6|NA
CASSQDLASPLHF
TGCGCCAGCAGCCAAGATTTAGCTTCACCCCTCCACTTT
>TRBD2|TRBV30|13|TRBJ2-7|NA
CAQTSGPTYEQYF
TGTGCCCAGACTAGCGGACCTACCTACGAGCAGTACTTC
>TRBD1|TRBV7-3|17|TRBJ1-5|NA
CASRFGQGKEGNQPQHF
TGTGCCAGCAGATTCGGACAGGGGAAGGAGGGCAATCAGCCCCAGCATTTT
>NA|TRBV7-9|15|TRBJ1-3|NA
CASSWDSSSGNTIYF
TGTGCCAGCAGTTGGGACTCGAGCTCTGGAAACACCATATATTTT
>TRBD2|TRBV15|15|TRBJ2-7|once
CATSGRTSGFYEQYF
TGTGCCACCAGCGGCCGGACTAGCGGGTTCTACGAGCAGTACTTC
>TRBD1|TRBV25-1|18|TRBJ1-3|NA
CASSEYGDRTRERNTIYF
TGTGCCAGCAGTGAATACGGGGACAGAACACGTGAGAGAAACACCATATATTTT
>NA|TRBV7-9|14|TRBJ1-2|NA
CASSRMRDAGGYTF
TGTGCCAGCAGCCGAATGAGAGACGCAGGGGGCTACACCTTC
>NA|TRBV18|14|TRBJ2-1|NA
CASSPESSYNEQFF
TGTGCCAGCTCGCCGGAGAGCTCCTACAATGAGCAGTTCTTC
>NA|TRBV11-2|13|TRBJ2-1|NA
CASSLVAGTEQFF
TGTGCCAGCAGCTTAGTGGCCGGAACCGAGCAGTTCTTC
>NA|TRBV30|11|TRBJ1-1|NA
CARGGNTEAFF
TGTGCCCGGGGGGGGAACACTGAAGCTTTCTTT
>NA|TRBV19|14|TRBJ1-1|NA
CASSKMGRGTEAFF
TGTGCCAGTAGTAAGATGGGACGAGGAACTGAAGCTTTCTTT
>NA|TRBV11-2|13|TRBJ1-1|NA
CASSTGTDTEAFF
TGTGCCAGCAGCACGGGGACCGACACTGAAGCTTTCTTT
>NA|TRBV27|13|TRBJ2-7|once
CASSRTRIYEQYF
TGTGCCAGCAGCCGGACAAGAATCTACGAGCAGTACTTC
>TRBD1|TRBV5-1|15|TRBJ2-5|NA
CASSLEDRVPETQYF
TGCGCCAGCAGCTTGGAGGACAGGGTACCAGAGACCCAGTACTTC
>TRBD1|TRBV28|14|TRBJ2-7|NA
CATSMGQGIYEQYF
TGTGCCACCAGTATGGGACAGGGAATATACGAGCAGTACTTC
>TRBD1|TRBV6-2/TRBV6-3|12|TRBJ1-1|NA
CASSWGTGETFF
TGTGCCAGCAGTTGGGGGACAGGGGAAACTTTCTTT
>TRBD2|TRBV24-1|13|TRBJ2-7|NA
CATSLAGAGEQYF
TGTGCCACCAGCCTAGCGGGAGCGGGGGAGCAGTACTTC
>NA|TRBV25-1|13|TRBJ1-1|NA
CASSAGPRAEAFF
TGTGCCAGCAGTGCGGGGCCCCGGGCTGAAGCTTTCTTT
>NA|TRBV7-9|15|TRBJ2-7|NA
CASSLAGRDAYEQYF
TGTGCCAGCAGCTTAGCGGGCAGGGACGCCTACGAGCAGTACTTC
>TRBD2|TRBV11-2|14|TRBJ2-1|NA
CASSETSGRGEQFF
TGTGCCAGCAGCGAGACTAGCGGGAGGGGTGAGCAGTTCTTC
>TRBD1|TRBV19|19|TRBJ1-2|NA
CASSPDRGSRGTQSYGYTF
TGTGCCAGTAGCCCGGACAGGGGGTCCCGAGGGACCCAAAGCTATGGCTACACCTTC
>NA|TRBV7-2|14|TRBJ1-2|NA
CASSLGAGNYGYTF
TGTGCCAGCAGCTTAGGTGCAGGGAACTATGGCTACACCTTC
>TRBD1|TRBV7-9|13|TRBJ1-1|NA
CASSEPGQPQAFF
TGTGCCAGCAGCGAACCGGGACAGCCTCAAGCTTTCTTT
>NA|TRBV4-1|14|TRBJ2-3|NA
CASSQRPRTDTQYF
TGCGCCAGCAGCCAACGCCCTAGAACAGATACGCAGTATTTT
>NA|TRBV6-2/TRBV6-3|14|TRBJ2-7|NA
CASSYSREINEQYF
TGTGCCAGCAGTTACTCCAGAGAAATCAACGAGCAGTACTTC
>NA|TRBV6-5|15|TRBJ1-3|once
CASSYEGRGGNTIYF
TGTGCCAGCAGTTACGAGGGGCGGGGAGGAAACACCATATATTTT
>NA|TRBV7-2|11|TRBJ2-1|NA
CASSFRDEQFF
TGTGCCAGCAGTTTTAGGGATGAGCAGTTCTTC
>TRBD1|TRBV9|14|TRBJ2-1|once
CASSALTGGNEQFF
TGTGCCAGCAGCGCCTTGACAGGGGGCAATGAGCAGTTCTTC
>TRBD1|TRBV27|14|TRBJ1-2|NA
CASSFAGQGEGYTF
TGTGCCAGCAGTTTTGCGGGACAGGGGGAGGGCTACACCTTC
>NA|TRBV19|14|TRBJ1-5|NA
CASSMEGDIEPQHF
TGTGCCAGTAGTATGGAGGGGGACATTGAGCCCCAGCATTTT
>NA|TRBV6-1|16|TRBJ2-1|once
CASNDNRDTAYNEQFF
TGTGCCAGCAATGACAACCGGGACACCGCTTACAATGAGCAGTTCTTC
>NA|TRBV3-1/TRBV3-2|13|TRBJ2-6|NA
CASSQSGANVLTF
TGTGCCAGCAGCCAATCTGGGGCCAACGTCCTGACTTTC
>NA|TRBV3-1/TRBV3-2|15|TRBJ2-4|NA
CASSQVAENKNIQYF
TGTGCCAGCAGCCAAGTAGCGGAGAACAAAAACATTCAGTACTTC
>TRBD1|TRBV28|15|TRBJ1-5|NA
CASSSGQGLLQPQHF
TGTGCCAGCAGTTCGGGACAGGGGCTTTTACAGCCCCAGCATTTT
>NA|TRBV9|16|TRBJ2-5|NA
CASSQGVSGYQETQYF
TGTGCCAGCAGCCAGGGAGTTTCGGGGTACCAAGAGACCCAGTACTTC
>NA|TRBV5-5|15|TRBJ1-2|few
CASSSSPAINYGYTF
TGTGCCAGCAGCTCGTCACCCGCAATCAACTATGGCTACACCTTC
>NA|TRBV28|14|TRBJ2-7|NA
CASSLDPGSYEQYF
TGTGCCAGCAGTTTAGATCCGGGCTCCTACGAGCAGTACTTC
>NA|TRBV5-1|14|TRBJ1-3|NA
CASSSGLSGNTIYF
TGCGCCAGCAGCTCAGGCCTCTCTGGAAACACCATATATTTT
>NA|TRBV6-6|16|TRBJ2-3|NA
CASSYSGGGGTDTQYF
TGTGCCAGCAGTTACTCGGGGGGTGGAGGGACAGATACGCAGTATTTT
>NA|TRBV30|15|TRBJ2-2|NA
CAWSVRGAGTGELFF
TGTGCCTGGAGTGTACGAGGGGCGGGCACCGGGGAGCTGTTTTTT
>NA|TRBV9|14|TRBJ1-4|few
CASSVDSTNEKLFF
TGTGCCAGCAGCGTAGACAGCACTAATGAAAAACTGTTTTTT
>NA|TRBV10-2|16|TRBJ2-7|NA
CASSEPNLGGPYEQYF
TGCGCCAGCAGTGAGCCCAATTTAGGGGGACCCTACGAGCAGTACTTC